This TCR beta chain was identified during a study of CD8+ T cells in alopecia areata. Study-wide context: Treatment with tofacitinib (6 to 18 months) was followed by 6 months off drug.

PBMCs served as the source from which CD4+ and CD8+ T cells were sorted. Trimming removed 0 bases at V and 4 bases at J, with 6 bases between. Germline V gene lookup returns CDR1 MNHEY and CDR2 SMNVEV (reference sequence). This CDR3 is built from 13 residues. Details on this clone: Its specificity is unknown.

The study, taken as a whole, reports: Resident alphabeta T cells of normal skin are also sequenced in scalp samples.

In each case, RNA was isolated and then reverse transcribed into cDNA as the sequencing template. Generated by immunoSEQ multiplex PCR, the TCRdb table keeps only in-frame clones and is missing some. The sample consists of about 150,000 clones, about 90% of them appearing once. The chain employs TRBV27 and TRBJ1-2; D gene unclear. The source material was CD8+ T cells sorted from blood, sampled at week 0. The sequence was collected from a human donor with alopecia areata. CDR3 sequence (DNA): TGTGCCAGCAGTTTATCGTCAGTCTATGGCTACACCTTC. It encodes CASSLSSVYGYTF.